The next 14 T cell receptor beta chains were all read from a single sample in a study of blood T cell repertoires in COVID-19. Using immunoSEQ multiplex PCR, the repertoire was profiled, and TCRdb retains in-frame clones only, with some absent. The repertoire includes approximately 280,000 clones, roughly 89% of them detected once, and approximately 1.8% sits in the top ten. The sample taken for sequencing was PBMCs or T cells enriched from blood (not recorded which). These receptors all come from an older woman who had recovered from COVID-19.

The V gene is TRBV28, the J gene TRBJ1-2; D remains unclear. The germline gives CDR1 MDHEN, CDR2 SYDVKM. V lost 4 bases and J lost 5, with 8 bases in between. CDR3 length: 12 residues. Written as DNA, the CDR3 is TGTGCCAGCAGTTCTTCTTCGTATGGCTACACCTTC. Residues: CASSSSSYGYTF.

This clone came up a few times. V usage is TRBV10-1 and J usage is TRBJ2-2; unclear D gene. Trimming took off 5 bases at V and 4 bases at J, with 14 bases between the two ends. In germline, CDR1 is WNHNN, CDR2 SYGVQD (reference sequence). The CDR3 totals 15 residues. This CDR3 reads CASSNRPTGTGELFF. The CDR3 DNA reads as TGCGCCAGCAGTAATAGACCGACGGGCACCGGGGAGCTGTTTTTT.

The V and J genes are TRBV5-8 and TRBJ1-5, with 8 bases identical to TRBD1. Germline V CDR1 and CDR2: SGHTS, YDEGEE. This CDR3 has 15 amino acids. V was pared by 3 bases and J by 4 bases, with 6 bases of the junction left unmatched. The CDR3 DNA reads as TGTGCCAGCAGCTACGGGACAGGTAGAAATCAGCCCCAGCATTTT. Translated: CASSYGTGRNQPQHF. The variable domain in full, with the rest retrieved from reference TRBV5-8 and TRBJ1-5, is EAGVTQSPTHLIKTRGQQATLRCSPISGHTSVYWYQQALGLGLQFLLWYDEGEERNRGNFPPRFSGRQFPNYSSELNVNALELEDSALYLCASSYGTGRNQPQHFGDGTRLSIL.

This chain uses TRBV9 with TRBJ2-2; D gene unclear. V lost 4 bases to trimming and J lost 6 bases, with 7 bases between them. The CDR3 has 12 amino acids. Germline CDR1 and CDR2: SGDLS and YYNGEE. CDR3 nucleotides: TGTGCCAGCAGCCTCCTCTCCGGGGAGCTGTTTTTT. It encodes CASSLLSGELFF.

The rearrangement links TRBV14 to TRBJ1-5; D is ambiguous. In germline, CDR1 is SGHDN, CDR2 FVKESK. V dropped 1 base and J dropped 7 bases, with 11 bases sitting between them. The CDR3 is 14 residues long. CDR3 DNA sequence: TGTGCCAGCAGCCAAGTTTTCGGAGTGCAGCCCCAGCATTTT. This translates into CASSQVFGVQPQHF. The entire variable domain, with the rest obtained from reference TRBV14 and TRBJ1-5, is as follows: EAGVTQFPSHSVIEKGQTVTLRCDPISGHDNLYWYRRVMGKEIKFLLHFVKESKQDESGMPNNRFLAERTGGTYSTLKVQPAELEDSGVYFCASSQVFGVQPQHFGDGTRLSIL.

V and J are TRBV7-9 and TRBJ2-3, with TRBD2 identical over 10 bases. Germline CDR1 SEHNR, CDR2 FQNEAQ (reference sequence). V lost 5 bases, J lost 6 bases, and 8 bases stayed unmatched. The CDR3 is 15 residues long. Here the CDR3 DNA reads TGTGCCAGCAGCCCATCAGCGGGGGGGCACGATACGCAGTATTTT. Protein sequence: CASSPSAGGHDTQYF.

The rearrangement links TRBV24-1 to TRBJ2-1, with D perhaps matching TRBD2 (6 bases). CDR1 and CDR2 from the germline V gene are KGHDR and SFDVKD. The V gene lost 6 bases and the J gene lost 3 bases, with 14 bases spanning the gap. This CDR3 has 15 residues. The CDR3 reads CATSPLAALYNEQFF. Written as DNA, the CDR3 is TGTGCCACCAGTCCCTTAGCGGCGCTCTACAATGAGCAGTTCTTC.

The chain carries TRBV6-5 and TRBJ1-3; no definite D call. The V and J ends lost 8 bases and 6 bases respectively, with 14 bases between them. This CDR3 contains 13 residues. Looked up from germline, CDR1 is MNHEY and CDR2 is SVGAGI. CDR3 sequence: CASALRRENTIYF. The CDR3 DNA reads TGTGCCAGCGCTCTCCGTCGGGAAAACACCATATATTTT.

This chain connects TRBV7-9 to TRBJ1-1, with D maybe TRBD1 (5 bases). Trimming cost V 6 bases and J 1 base, with 12 bases left between them. Germline assignment: CDR1 SEHNR and CDR2 FQNEAQ (reference sequence). The length of the CDR3 is 14 residues. The CDR3 DNA reads as TGTGCCAGCAGTCCAGGTGACAGGAACACTGAAGCTTTCTTT. It yields the protein CASSPGDRNTEAFF.

The count of this clone is one. The CDR3 protein is CASSLDEWGYTF. CDR3 nucleotide sequence: TGTGCCAGCAGCTTAGATGAGTGGGGCTACACCTTC. The gene calls are TRBV11-2 and TRBJ1-2; D is ambiguous. Germline-derived CDR1 and CDR2 are SGHAT and FQNNGV. The CDR3 extends over 12 amino acids. Trimming pared 0 bases from V and 8 bases from J, leaving 7 bases between.

The chain carries TRBV30 and TRBJ2-7, with 9 positions matching TRBD2. Per germline, CDR1 GTSNPN and CDR2 SVGIG (reference sequence). V lost 5 bases and J lost 6; bases outside the gene matches: 5. There are 12 residues in the CDR3. The CDR3 coding sequence is TGTGCCTGGTTAGCGGGGGTGGGCGAGCAGTACTTC. Translated: CAWLAGVGEQYF.

The V call is TRBV6-5, the J call TRBJ1-1, with 9 nucleotides matching TRBD1. The CDR3 has 12 amino acids. Germline V gene data show CDR1 as MNHEY and CDR2 as SVGAGI. The trim removed 7 bases at V and 10 bases at J, leaving 7 bases unmatched. For the CDR3, the DNA is TGTGCCAGCAACCCGGGACAGGGTCCAGCTTTCTTT. It yields the protein CASNPGQGPAFF.

The chain combines TRBV9 with TRBJ2-1, with D perhaps matching TRBD2 (5 bases). The CDR3 sequence is 15 residues long. Trimming removed 5 bases from V and 5 bases from J, with 17 bases in between. CDR1 is SGDLS, CDR2 YYNGEE, per germline. This CDR3 is CASRGTGNSNNEQFF. The CDR3 DNA is TGTGCCAGCAGGGGAACCGGGAATTCAAACAATGAGCAGTTCTTC.

V and J are TRBV5-1 and TRBJ2-2; 12 bases are a match to TRBD2. The CDR3 has 19 amino acids. With V trimmed by 9 bases and J by 0 bases, 15 bases remained unmatched. The germline CDR1 and CDR2 sequences are SGHRS and YFSETQ. The CDR3 protein is CATGTRTSGESANTGELFF. CDR3 nucleotide sequence: TGCGCCACCGGGACACGGACTAGCGGGGAAAGCGCGAACACCGGGGAGCTGTTTTTT.